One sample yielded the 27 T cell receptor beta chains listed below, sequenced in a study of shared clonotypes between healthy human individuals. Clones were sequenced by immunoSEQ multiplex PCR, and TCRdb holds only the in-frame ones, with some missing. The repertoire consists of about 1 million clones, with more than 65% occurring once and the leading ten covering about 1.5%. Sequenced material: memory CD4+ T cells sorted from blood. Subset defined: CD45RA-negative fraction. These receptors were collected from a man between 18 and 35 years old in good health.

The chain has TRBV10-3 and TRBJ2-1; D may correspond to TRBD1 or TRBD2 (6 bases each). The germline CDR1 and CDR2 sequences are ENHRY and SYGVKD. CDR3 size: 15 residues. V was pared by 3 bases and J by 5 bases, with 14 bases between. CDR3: CAISEGGLLNNEQFF. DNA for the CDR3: TGTGCCATCAGTGAAGGGGGGCTACTAAACAATGAGCAGTTCTTC.

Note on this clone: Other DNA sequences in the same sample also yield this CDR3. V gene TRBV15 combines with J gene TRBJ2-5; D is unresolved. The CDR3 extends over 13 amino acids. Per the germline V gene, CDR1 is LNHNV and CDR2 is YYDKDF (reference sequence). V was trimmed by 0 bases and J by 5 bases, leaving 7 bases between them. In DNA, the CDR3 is TGTGCCACCAGCAGAGATCAAAGGGAGACCCAGTACTTC. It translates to CATSRDQRETQYF.

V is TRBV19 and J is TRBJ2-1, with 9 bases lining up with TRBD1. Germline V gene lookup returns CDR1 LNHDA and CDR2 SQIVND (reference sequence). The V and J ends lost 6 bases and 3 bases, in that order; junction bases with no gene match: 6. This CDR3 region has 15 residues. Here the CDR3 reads CASRKGTGSYNEQFF. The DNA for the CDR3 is TGTGCCAGTAGGAAGGGGACAGGGAGCTACAATGAGCAGTTCTTC. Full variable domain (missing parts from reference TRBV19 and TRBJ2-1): DGGITQSPKYLFRKEGQNVTLSCEQNLNHDAMYWYRQDPGQGLRLIYYSQIVNDFQKGDIAEGYSVSREKKESFPLTVTSAQKNPTAFYLCASRKGTGSYNEQFFGPGTRLTVL.

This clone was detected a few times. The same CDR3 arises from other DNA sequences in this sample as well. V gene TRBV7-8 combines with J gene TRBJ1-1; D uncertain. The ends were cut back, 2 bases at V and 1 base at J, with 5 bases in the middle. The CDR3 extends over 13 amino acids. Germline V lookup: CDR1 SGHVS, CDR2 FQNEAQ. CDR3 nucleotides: TGTGCCAGCAGCTTACAAGAGAACACTGAAGCTTTCTTT. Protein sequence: CASSLQENTEAFF.

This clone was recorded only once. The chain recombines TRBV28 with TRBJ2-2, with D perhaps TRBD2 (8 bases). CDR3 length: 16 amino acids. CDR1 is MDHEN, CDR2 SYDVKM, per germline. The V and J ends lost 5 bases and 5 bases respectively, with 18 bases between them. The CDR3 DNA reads TGTGCCAGCAGTGAACCGGGAGGGGGCAGGACCGGGGAGCTGTTTTTT. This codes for CASSEPGGGRTGELFF.

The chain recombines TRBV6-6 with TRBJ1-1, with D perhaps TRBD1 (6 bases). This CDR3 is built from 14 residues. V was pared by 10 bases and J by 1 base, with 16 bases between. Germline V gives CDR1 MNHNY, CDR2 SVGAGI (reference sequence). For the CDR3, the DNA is TGTGCCATTTTCTCAGGGGTTGGGAACACTGAAGCTTTCTTT. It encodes CAIFSGVGNTEAFF.

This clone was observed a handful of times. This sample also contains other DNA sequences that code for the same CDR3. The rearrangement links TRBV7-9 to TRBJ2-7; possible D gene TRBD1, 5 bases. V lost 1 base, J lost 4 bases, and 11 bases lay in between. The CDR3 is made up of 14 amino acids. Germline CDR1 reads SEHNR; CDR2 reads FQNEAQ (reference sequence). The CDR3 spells CASSLEGARYEQYF. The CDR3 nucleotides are TGTGCCAGCAGCTTAGAAGGGGCGCGATACGAGCAGTACTTC.

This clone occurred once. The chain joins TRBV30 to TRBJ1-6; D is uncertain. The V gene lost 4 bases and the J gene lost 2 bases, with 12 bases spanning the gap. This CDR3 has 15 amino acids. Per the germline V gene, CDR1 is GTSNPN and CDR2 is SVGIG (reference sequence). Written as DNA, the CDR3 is TGTGCCTGGATAGAACGATTGCCCTATAATTCACCCCTCCACTTT. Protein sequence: CAWIERLPYNSPLHF. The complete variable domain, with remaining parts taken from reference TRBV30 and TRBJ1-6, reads SQTIHQWPATLVQPVGSPLSLECTVEGTSNPNLYWYRQAAGRGLQLLFYSVGIGQISSEVPQNLSASRPQDRQFILSSKKLLLSDSGFYLCAWIERLPYNSPLHFGNGTRLTVT.

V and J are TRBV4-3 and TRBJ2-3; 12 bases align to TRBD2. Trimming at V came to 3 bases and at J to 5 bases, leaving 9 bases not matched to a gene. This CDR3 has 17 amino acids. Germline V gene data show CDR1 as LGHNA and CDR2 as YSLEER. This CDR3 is CASSQSLAGGSGDTQYF. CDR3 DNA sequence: TGCGCCAGCAGCCAGTCCCTAGCGGGAGGGTCGGGAGATACGCAGTATTTT.

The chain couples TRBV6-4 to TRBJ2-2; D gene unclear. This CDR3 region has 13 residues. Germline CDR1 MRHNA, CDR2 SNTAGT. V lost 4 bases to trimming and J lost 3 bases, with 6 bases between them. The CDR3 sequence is CASSATYTGELFF. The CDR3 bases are TGTGCCAGCAGTGCCACCTACACCGGGGAGCTGTTTTTT.

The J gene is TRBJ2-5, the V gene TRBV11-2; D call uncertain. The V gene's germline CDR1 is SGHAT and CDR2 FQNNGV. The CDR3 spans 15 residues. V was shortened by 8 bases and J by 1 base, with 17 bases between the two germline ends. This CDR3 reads CASGRNAALQETQYF. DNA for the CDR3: TGTGCCAGCGGGCGCAACGCCGCCCTCCAAGAGACCCAGTACTTC.

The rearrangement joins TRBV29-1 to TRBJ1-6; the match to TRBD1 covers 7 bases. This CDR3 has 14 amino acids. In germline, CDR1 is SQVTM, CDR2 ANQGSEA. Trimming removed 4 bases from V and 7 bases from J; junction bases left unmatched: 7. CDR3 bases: TGCAGCGTTGGGACAGGAGGTGACAATTCACCCCTCCACTTT. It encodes CSVGTGGDNSPLHF.

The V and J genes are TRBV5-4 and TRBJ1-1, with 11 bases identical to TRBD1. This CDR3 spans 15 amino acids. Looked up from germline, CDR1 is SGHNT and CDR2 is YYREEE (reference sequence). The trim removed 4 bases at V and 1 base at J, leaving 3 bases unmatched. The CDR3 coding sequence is TGTGCCAGCAGCCGGGACAGGGGGGGGAACACTGAAGCTTTCTTT. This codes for CASSRDRGGNTEAFF.

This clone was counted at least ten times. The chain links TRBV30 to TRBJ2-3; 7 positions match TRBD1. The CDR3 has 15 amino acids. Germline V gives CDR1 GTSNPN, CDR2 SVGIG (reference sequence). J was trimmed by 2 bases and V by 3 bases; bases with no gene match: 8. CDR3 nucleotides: TGTGCCTGGAGCGCCTACAGGGGTTCCACAGATACGCAGTATTTT. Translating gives CAWSAYRGSTDTQYF. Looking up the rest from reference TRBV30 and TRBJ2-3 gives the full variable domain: SQTIHQWPATLVQPVGSPLSLECTVEGTSNPNLYWYRQAAGRGLQLLFYSVGIGQISSEVPQNLSASRPQDRQFILSSKKLLLSDSGFYLCAWSAYRGSTDTQYFGPGTRLTVL.

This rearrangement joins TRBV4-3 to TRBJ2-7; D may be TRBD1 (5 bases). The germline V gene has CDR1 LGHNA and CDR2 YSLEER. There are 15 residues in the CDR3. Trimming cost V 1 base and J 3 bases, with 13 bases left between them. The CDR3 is CASSQVVGRNYEQYF. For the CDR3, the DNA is TGCGCCAGCAGCCAAGTCGTGGGGCGGAACTACGAGCAGTACTTC.

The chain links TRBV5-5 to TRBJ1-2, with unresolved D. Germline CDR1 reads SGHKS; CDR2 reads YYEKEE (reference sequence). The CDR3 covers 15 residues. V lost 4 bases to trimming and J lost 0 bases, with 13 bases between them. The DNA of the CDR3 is TGTGCCAGCAGCCCACGCGGAGACCCTAACTATGGCTACACCTTC. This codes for CASSPRGDPNYGYTF.

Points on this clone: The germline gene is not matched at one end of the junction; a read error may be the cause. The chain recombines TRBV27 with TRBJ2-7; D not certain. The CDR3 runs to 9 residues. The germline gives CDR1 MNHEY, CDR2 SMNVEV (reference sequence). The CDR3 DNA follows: TGTGCCAGCAGTTTCTACCGACCCTTC. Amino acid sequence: CASSFYRPF.

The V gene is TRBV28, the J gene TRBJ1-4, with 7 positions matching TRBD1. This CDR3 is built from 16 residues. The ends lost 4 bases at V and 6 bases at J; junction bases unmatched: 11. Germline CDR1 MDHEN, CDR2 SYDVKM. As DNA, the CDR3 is TGTGCCAGCAGTTATTCCGGGACAGTTTACGATGAAAAACTGTTTTTT. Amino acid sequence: CASSYSGTVYDEKLFF.

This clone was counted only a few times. Here the CDR3 DNA reads TGTGCCAGCAGTGAAGCGGCAGGGGGGAAAAACATTCAGTACTTC. Translated, it gives CASSEAAGGKNIQYF. V is TRBV6-1 and J is TRBJ2-4, with D possibly matching TRBD1 (7 bases). V was pared by 0 bases and J by 4 bases, with 10 bases between. The germline V gene has CDR1 MNHNS and CDR2 SASEGT. The CDR3 is 15 amino acids.

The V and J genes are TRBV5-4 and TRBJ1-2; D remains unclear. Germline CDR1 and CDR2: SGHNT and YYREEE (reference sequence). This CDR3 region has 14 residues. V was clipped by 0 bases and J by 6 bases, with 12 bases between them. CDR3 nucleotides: TGTGCCAGCAGCTTGGCCAATCAGGCTCATGGCTACACCTTC. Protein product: CASSLANQAHGYTF. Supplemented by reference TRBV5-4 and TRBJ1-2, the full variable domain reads ETGVTQSPTHLIKTRGQQVTLRCSSQSGHNTVSWYQQALGQGPQFIFQYYREEENGRGNFPPRFSGLQFPNYSSELNVNALELDDSALYLCASSLANQAHGYTFGSGTRLTVV.

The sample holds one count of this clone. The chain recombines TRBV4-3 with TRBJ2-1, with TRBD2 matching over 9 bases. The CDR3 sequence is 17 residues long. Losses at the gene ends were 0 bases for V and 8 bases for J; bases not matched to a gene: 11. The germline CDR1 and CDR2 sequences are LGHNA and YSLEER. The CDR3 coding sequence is TGCGCCAGCAGCCAAGATCTAGGCGGGAGGGCCGGTGATGAGCAGTTCTTC. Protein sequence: CASSQDLGGRAGDEQFF.

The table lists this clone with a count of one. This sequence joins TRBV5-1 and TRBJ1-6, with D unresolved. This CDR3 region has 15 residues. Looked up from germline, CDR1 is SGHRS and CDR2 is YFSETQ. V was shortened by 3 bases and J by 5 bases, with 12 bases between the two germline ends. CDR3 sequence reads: CASSSTPGDNSPLHF. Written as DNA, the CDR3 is TGCGCCAGCAGCTCGACCCCTGGAGATAATTCACCCCTCCACTTT.

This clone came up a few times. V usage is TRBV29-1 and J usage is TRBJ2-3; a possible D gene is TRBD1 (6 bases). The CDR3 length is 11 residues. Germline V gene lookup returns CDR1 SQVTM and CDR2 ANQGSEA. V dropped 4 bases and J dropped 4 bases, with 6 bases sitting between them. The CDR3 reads CSVGGPDTQYF. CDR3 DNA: TGCAGCGTTGGGGGGCCAGATACGCAGTATTTT.

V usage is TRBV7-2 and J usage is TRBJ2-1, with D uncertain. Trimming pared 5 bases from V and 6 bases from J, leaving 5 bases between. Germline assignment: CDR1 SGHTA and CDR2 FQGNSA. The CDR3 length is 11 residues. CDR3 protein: CASSGANEQFF. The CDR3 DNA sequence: TGTGCCAGCAGCGGCGCCAATGAGCAGTTCTTC.

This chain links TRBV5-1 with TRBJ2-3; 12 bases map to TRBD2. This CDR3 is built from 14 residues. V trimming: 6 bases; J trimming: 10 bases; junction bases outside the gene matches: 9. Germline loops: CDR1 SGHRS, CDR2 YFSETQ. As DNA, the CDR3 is TGCGCCAGCACCGAACGGCTAGCGGGGGGGTCGCAGTATTTT. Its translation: CASTERLAGGSQYF.

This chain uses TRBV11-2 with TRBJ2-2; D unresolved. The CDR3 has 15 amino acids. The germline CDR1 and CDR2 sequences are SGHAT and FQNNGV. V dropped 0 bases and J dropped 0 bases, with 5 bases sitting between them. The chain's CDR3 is CASSLDLANTGELFF. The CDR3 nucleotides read TGTGCCAGCAGCTTAGATCTAGCGAACACCGGGGAGCTGTTTTTT.

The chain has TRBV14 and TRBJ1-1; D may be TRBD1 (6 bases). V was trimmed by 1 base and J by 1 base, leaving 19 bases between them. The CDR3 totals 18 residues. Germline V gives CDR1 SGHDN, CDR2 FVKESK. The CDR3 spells CASSQGLFGTYKNTEAFF. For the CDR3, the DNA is TGTGCCAGCAGCCAAGGGCTTTTCGGGACATACAAGAACACTGAAGCTTTCTTT.